The clone carrying this TCR beta chain was counted between two and nine times. Its matching antigen is unknown. This sample stems from a study of T cell responses to AZD1222 COVID-19 vaccine. The wider study: Second-dose recipients at about 4 or about 12 weeks were treated as one pooled group.

Trimming shortened V by 0 bases and J by 4 bases, and 4 bases separated the two germline ends. The CDR3 runs to 13 residues. CDR1 is LGHNA and CDR2 is YNFKEQ in the germline V gene. Overall study results and limits: Nearly half of spike-specific TCRs reportedly target unmutated variant regions. Only a handful of AZD1222 recipients, five to seven in all, had baseline seropositivity. Females made up more of the donors, who were largely white British, and clonal diversity may have come out too low.

Sequencing used immunoSEQ multiplex PCR; TCRdb keeps in-frame clones, though not all of them. The data hold roughly 100,000 clones, with 90% observed a single time. This material consisted of peripheral blood, taken on day 0 of AZD1222 vaccination. The clonotype was recovered from an adult in good health. The rearrangement uses TRBV4-2 and TRBJ1-3; the D is unclear. The CDR3 region has the DNA TGTGCCAGCAGCCAAGAAAGGGGAAACACCATATATTTT. Encoded protein: CASSQERGNTIYF.